The 14 T cell receptor beta chains listed next were all sequenced from one sample in a study of cytomegalovirus exposure and HLA in healthy donors (TCRdb year 2017). The library relied on the immunoSEQ multiplex PCR assay. This immuneACCESS table, as held by TCRdb, lists in-frame sequences with V and J called but not all clones. Of the missing ones, under half trace to an unresolved V gene in checked studies; the others have no known cause. The sample table records about 360,000 clones; 70% to 90% of these occur just once. The ten largest account for 0.83% of the sample. Specimen: PBMCs. Receptors originate from a woman aged 18-30 years in good health and CMV-seronegative.

Details on this clone: This CDR3 is also generated by other DNA sequences in the sample. This chain connects TRBV27 to TRBJ2-7; D may be TRBD2 (5 bases). The CDR3 length is 14 residues. Trimming shortened V by 2 bases and J by 1 base, and 9 bases separated the two germline ends. The germline CDR1 and CDR2 sequences are MNHEY and SMNVEV (reference sequence). CDR3 in DNA: TGTGCCAGCAGTTTAGTTTCGGGATCCTACGAGCAGTACTTC. It specifies CASSLVSGSYEQYF.

The chain recombines TRBV7-9 with TRBJ1-6; D may be TRBD1 (5 bases). This CDR3 region has 15 residues. The germline gives CDR1 SEHNR, CDR2 FQNEAQ (reference sequence). V was cut by 1 base and J by 9 bases, with 13 bases left in between. The CDR3 DNA sequence: TGTGCCAGCAGCTTAGAGGCAGGGTCGGTTTCACCCCTCCACTTT. This codes for CASSLEAGSVSPLHF.

This clone was seen just once. The V call is TRBV28, the J call TRBJ1-5; D not certain. CDR1 MDHEN and CDR2 SYDVKM come from the germline V gene. V lost 3 bases and J 2 bases, leaving 20 bases between the germline ends. The CDR3 is 18 residues long. The DNA of the CDR3 is TGTGCCAGCAGTTTTGCCCCAGTCCCCTATCGGGGCAATCAGCCCCAGCATTTT. As protein: CASSFAPVPYRGNQPQHF.

This chain connects TRBV7-8 to TRBJ1-5; D gene uncertain. The CDR3 consists of 12 residues. The germline V gene encodes CDR1 SGHVS and CDR2 FQNEAQ. The germline V and J ends were trimmed by 5 bases and 7 bases, with 9 bases remaining between them. In DNA, the CDR3 is TGTGCCAGCAGCCCTCCGGGGCAGCCCCAGCATTTT. It translates to CASSPPGQPQHF.

V usage is TRBV4-2 and J usage is TRBJ2-2; TRBD2 matches 9 bases. This CDR3 spans 18 amino acids. The V segment lost 6 bases and the J segment 1 base; nucleotides outside the gene matches: 12. Per the germline V gene, CDR1 is LGHNA and CDR2 is YNFKEQ. For the CDR3, the DNA is TGTGCCAGCAGTGAGGAGAGTAGCGGGGGTCGGAACACCGGGGAGCTGTTTTTT. This codes for CASSEESSGGRNTGELFF.

This rearrangement joins TRBV27 to TRBJ2-5, with a tentative D call TRBD2 (6 bases). The CDR3 runs 13 residues. V lost 7 bases and J lost 2, with 11 bases in between. CDR1 and CDR2 (germline): MNHEY, SMNVEV (reference sequence). The DNA for the CDR3 is TGTGCCAGCATGGGCGGGAATCAAGAGACCCAGTACTTC. It codes for CASMGGNQETQYF.

This clone was seen just once. The V call is TRBV5-1, the J call TRBJ1-1; the D gene is possibly TRBD1 (6 bases). CDR3 size: 13 residues. V lost 4 bases and J lost 4, with 11 bases in between. Germline V lookup: CDR1 SGHRS, CDR2 YFSETQ. CDR3 amino acids: CASSERGGTEAFF. The CDR3 region has the DNA TGCGCCAGCAGCGAGAGAGGGGGCACTGAAGCTTTCTTT.

The V and J genes are TRBV5-6 and TRBJ1-1; 7 nucleotides align to TRBD1. The CDR3 extends over 15 amino acids. CDR1 SGHDT and CDR2 YYEEEE come from the germline V gene. The ends lost 0 bases at V and 5 bases at J; junction bases unmatched: 7. The CDR3, as DNA: TGTGCCAGCAGCTTGGGACAGGGAATTCGGACTGAAGCTTTCTTT. This sequence encodes CASSLGQGIRTEAFF.

In its sample, this clone was seen once. The chain links TRBV7-8 to TRBJ2-2; TRBD1 is a possible D gene (5 bases). Germline CDR1 reads SGHVS; CDR2 reads FQNEAQ. CDR3 length: 14 amino acids. V lost 2 bases, J lost 4 bases, and 8 bases lay in between. The CDR3 reads CASSLYQGTGELFF. CDR3 bases: TGTGCCAGCAGCTTATATCAGGGCACCGGGGAGCTGTTTTTT.

In its sample, this clone was seen a few times. V gene TRBV27 combines with J gene TRBJ2-2; D gene ambiguous. Germline V gene sequence: CDR1 MNHEY, CDR2 SMNVEV (reference sequence). V lost 6 bases and J lost 1, with 6 bases in between. CDR3 length: 13 amino acids. CDR3 bases: TGTGCCAGCAGGGCAGGGAACACCGGGGAGCTGTTTTTT. The encoded protein is CASRAGNTGELFF.

The CDR3 bases are TGTGCCAGCAGCCAGGGGGCGCGAACTAATGAAAAACTGTTTTTT. It translates to CASSQGARTNEKLFF. This chain connects TRBV7-9 to TRBJ1-4, with 8 bases aligning to TRBD1. The length of the CDR3 is 15 residues. Unmatched junction bases numbered 3, after V lost 5 bases and J lost 1 base. Germline V gene sequence: CDR1 SEHNR, CDR2 FQNEAQ (reference sequence).

The chain carries TRBV5-6 and TRBJ2-7; 7 bases agree with TRBD1. V gave up 0 bases and J gave up 1 base; unmatched junction bases: 4. The CDR3 is 15 amino acids. Germline-derived CDR1 and CDR2 are SGHDT and YYEEEE. The CDR3 DNA reads TGTGCCAGCAGCTTGGTAGGGGGCGGGTCCTACGAGCAGTACTTC. Its translation is CASSLVGGGSYEQYF.

This rearrangement joins TRBV7-8 to TRBJ2-7; D is undetermined. This CDR3 region has 15 residues. The germline V gene has CDR1 SGHVS and CDR2 FQNEAQ. With 3 bases removed from V and 0 bases from J, the gap between germline ends came to 12 bases. CDR3 DNA sequence: TGTGCCAGCAGCTTCGGGTCCTTCTTCTCCTACGAGCAGTACTTC. Amino acid sequence: CASSFGSFFSYEQYF.

The chain employs TRBV18 and TRBJ2-3; unclear D gene. Germline V gene lookup returns CDR1 KGHSH and CDR2 LQKENI. The CDR3 extends over 13 amino acids. Trimming removed 2 bases from V and 1 base from J, with 4 bases in between. The CDR3 reads CASSPSGTDTQYF. Written as DNA, the CDR3 is TGTGCCAGCTCACCAAGCGGCACAGATACGCAGTATTTT.